These 21 T cell receptor beta chains were sequenced from one sample in a study of T cell repertoires in cytomegalovirus infection. Antigen specificity for these receptors is unknown. MiXCR was run by TCRdb on the reads, yielding one entry per CDR3 protein. The sample has about 340,000 distinct CDR3 sequences; about 27% are singletons. The starting material was cultured PBMCs, obtained from culture after CMV antigen stimulation. These TCRs come from a human donor in good health (CMV status not recorded). Some clones in this sample may be carry-over from other donors' samples.

This clonotype was picked up a small number of times. This chain joins TRBV2 and TRBJ1-1; TRBD1 matches 7 bases. CDR1 is SNHLY and CDR2 is FYNNEI in the germline V gene. This CDR3 spans 12 amino acids. V was pared by 9 bases and J by 4 bases, with 5 bases of the junction left unmatched. The CDR3 region has the DNA TGTGCCAGTGACAGGGAACGCACTGAAGCTTTCTTT. Protein: CASDRERTEAFF.

This clonotype came up a few times. The chain combines TRBV20-1 with TRBJ2-1, with a possible D match to TRBD2 (5 bases). CDR1 and CDR2 from the germline V gene are DFQATT and SNEGSKA (reference sequence). Trimming cost V 2 bases and J 0 bases, with 14 bases left between them. The length of the CDR3 is 16 residues. The CDR3 spells CSARRERLSSYNEQFF. The CDR3 bases are TGCAGTGCTAGAAGGGAGCGGCTGAGCTCCTACAATGAGCAGTTCTTC.

The CDR3 region is CAISESRTEEGYTF. For the CDR3, the DNA is TGTGCCATCAGTGAGTCGAGGACCGAGGAGGGCTACACCTTC. The chain uses TRBV10-3 and TRBJ1-2; D unresolved. Germline values: CDR1 ENHRY, CDR2 SYGVKD. CDR3 length: 14 amino acids. The V end lost 0 bases, the J end lost 8 bases, and 13 bases lay between the germline ends.

In nucleotides, the CDR3 is TGCAGTGCTAGCGGGGCCACAGATACGCAGTATTTT. The encoded protein is CSASGATDTQYF. V gene TRBV20-1 combines with J gene TRBJ2-3; D may match TRBD1 or TRBD2 (5 bases each). Germline CDR1 DFQATT, CDR2 SNEGSKA (reference sequence). V lost 3 bases and J 2 bases, leaving 6 bases between the germline ends. The CDR3 has 12 residues.

This clonotype turned up a few times. This rearrangement joins TRBV20-1 to TRBJ2-3; weak D call: TRBD2 (5 bases). The CDR3 is 16 amino acids. Trimming pared 1 base from V and 3 bases from J, leaving 17 bases between. Germline V lookup: CDR1 DFQATT, CDR2 SNEGSKA (reference sequence). The CDR3 bases are TGCAGTGCTAGAGGGCTGGGCGGGCGGGCGACAGATACGCAGTATTTT. It specifies CSARGLGGRATDTQYF.

The table lists this clonotype with many counts. Here the CDR3 omits its conserved ending phenylalanine or tryptophan, so a read error is the likely source. The DNA is left out, because the CDR3 cannot be placed on it with certainty; the CDR3 is given as TCRdb lists it. The V call is TRBV27, the J call TRBJ2-5; TRBD1 is taken as the D call from the table, unchecked against the DNA. The germline V gene has CDR1 MNHEY and CDR2 SMNVEV (reference sequence). The CDR3 has 14 amino acids, counting both end residues. The CDR3 region is CASSFAGQGAITIA.

In its sample, this clonotype was seen many times. The chain is built from TRBV11-2 and TRBJ1-3; D gene ambiguous. Trimming took off 1 base at V and 4 bases at J, with 11 bases between the two ends. The germline V gene encodes CDR1 SGHAT and CDR2 FQNNGV. The CDR3 loop spans 15 amino acids. CDR3 protein: CASSLVATLGNTIYF. CDR3 DNA: TGTGCCAGCAGCTTAGTTGCGACTTTAGGAAACACCATATATTTT.

This rearrangement joins TRBV14 to TRBJ1-6, with D possibly being TRBD1 (6 bases). Per the germline V gene, CDR1 is SGHDN and CDR2 is FVKESK. The CDR3 runs to 17 residues. Trimming stripped 1 base from V and 8 bases from J, with 18 bases between. The CDR3 loop is CASSQAPGAGFYSPLHF. The CDR3 DNA is TGTGCCAGCAGCCAAGCCCCAGGGGCAGGGTTTTATTCACCCCTCCACTTT.

The chain combines TRBV7-2 with TRBJ2-7; 8 nucleotides line up with TRBD2. This CDR3 is built from 15 residues. The J segment lost 2 bases and the V segment lost 2 bases, leaving 5 bases of the junction unmatched. Germline CDR1 SGHTA, CDR2 FQGNSA. CDR3 sequence: CASSLSGLAAYEQYF. Written as DNA, the CDR3 is TGTGCCAGCAGCTTAAGCGGACTAGCCGCCTACGAGCAGTACTTC. The complete variable domain, with remaining parts taken from reference TRBV7-2 and TRBJ2-7, reads GAGVSQSPSNKVTEKGKDVELRCDPISGHTALYWYRQSLGQGLEFLIYFQGNSAPDKSGLPSDRFSAERTGGSVSTLTIQRTQQEDSAVYLCASSLSGLAAYEQYFGPGTRLTVT.

This chain joins TRBV29-1 and TRBJ2-5; D is ambiguous. Germline V gives CDR1 SQVTM, CDR2 ANQGSEA. Trimming removed 1 base from V and 4 bases from J, with 13 bases in between. This CDR3 region has 14 residues. The CDR3 coding sequence is TGCAGCGTTGAAGGGGTTCCCCGAGTAGAGACCCAGTACTTC. As protein: CSVEGVPRVETQYF.

The rearrangement joins TRBV5-6 to TRBJ2-3; 9 nucleotides agree with TRBD2. Looked up from germline, CDR1 is SGHDT and CDR2 is YYEEEE. V trimming: 2 bases; J trimming: 2 bases; junction bases outside the gene matches: 3. The CDR3 covers 15 residues. CDR3 loop: CASSFGLAYTDTQYF. CDR3 sequence (DNA): TGTGCCAGCAGCTTCGGACTAGCGTACACAGATACGCAGTATTTT.

This clonotype was observed a handful of times. The gene calls are TRBV27 and TRBJ2-2; the D call may be TRBD1 or TRBD2 (5 bases each). CDR1 and CDR2 (germline): MNHEY, SMNVEV (reference sequence). This CDR3 contains 15 residues. V was trimmed by 3 bases and J by 4 bases, leaving 12 bases between them. As DNA, the CDR3 is TGTGCCAGCAGTTTGGCCTTGGGGGTCACCGGGGAGCTGTTTTTT. It yields the protein CASSLALGVTGELFF.

In this sample, this clonotype turned up a few times. V is TRBV7-9 and J is TRBJ1-1; D is undetermined. The CDR3 length is 14 residues. CDR1 is SEHNR, CDR2 FQNEAQ, per germline (reference sequence). V shed 0 bases and J shed 1 base, with 6 bases lying between them. CDR3 residues: CASSLASENTEAFF. Written as DNA, the CDR3 is TGTGCCAGCAGCTTAGCGTCTGAGAACACTGAAGCTTTCTTT.

This clonotype came up many times. The rearrangement links TRBV11-2 to TRBJ2-3; D is perhaps TRBD1 or TRBD2 (5 bases each). Trimming stripped 4 bases from V and 6 bases from J, with 14 bases between. Germline V CDR1 and CDR2: SGHAT, FQNNGV. This CDR3 is 14 amino acids long. The CDR3 sequence: CASSSRWGSDTQYF. For the CDR3, the DNA is TGTGCCAGCAGCTCCCGATGGGGGTCCGATACGCAGTATTTT.

This clonotype occurred a few times. The chain has TRBV2 and TRBJ2-3; D gene ambiguous. Germline CDR1 SNHLY, CDR2 FYNNEI. V lost 4 bases and J lost 5, with 16 bases in between. The CDR3 is made up of 15 amino acids. The CDR3 is CASSVSRTEQDTQYF. In nucleotides, the CDR3 is TGTGCCAGCAGTGTCTCCCGGACGGAACAAGATACGCAGTATTTT.

The genes are TRBV27 and TRBJ1-1; maybe TRBD1 (5 bases). Germline V gene data show CDR1 as MNHEY and CDR2 as SMNVEV (reference sequence). The CDR3 length is 15 residues. V was pared by 2 bases and J by 1 base, with 11 bases between. CDR3 DNA: TGTGCCAGCAGTTTAACGGGACTTAAGAACACTGAAGCTTTCTTT. Its translation: CASSLTGLKNTEAFF.

This clonotype was seen a few times. V is TRBV27 and J is TRBJ2-1; TRBD2 matches 16 bases. The V gene end was trimmed by 5 bases and the J gene end by 9 bases; junction bases not matched to a gene: 7. CDR3 length: 16 residues. Germline V gene sequence: CDR1 MNHEY, CDR2 SMNVEV (reference sequence). The CDR3 is CASSPKGLAGGGEQFF. CDR3 DNA: TGTGCCAGCAGTCCCAAGGGACTAGCGGGGGGGGGTGAGCAGTTCTTC.

This clonotype was detected only a few times. The V gene is TRBV28, the J gene TRBJ2-2; no reliable D call. This CDR3 has 13 amino acids. V dropped 5 bases and J dropped 5 bases, with 9 bases sitting between them. Germline V gives CDR1 MDHEN, CDR2 SYDVKM. CDR3: CASSEQPTGELFF. The CDR3 DNA follows: TGTGCCAGCAGTGAACAGCCTACCGGGGAGCTGTTTTTT.

The chain has TRBV28 and TRBJ2-1, with 8 bases aligning to TRBD2. The J segment lost 7 bases and the V segment lost 3 bases, leaving 5 bases of the junction unmatched. The germline CDR1 and CDR2 sequences are MDHEN and SYDVKM. CDR3 length: 14 amino acids. CDR3 sequence (DNA): TGTGCCAGCAGTTTGAGCGGGAGATTGAATGAGCAGTTCTTC. Its protein product is CASSLSGRLNEQFF.

The chain recombines TRBV12-3 or TRBV12-4 with TRBJ1-6; no definite D call. V was pared by 6 bases and J by 10 bases, with 22 bases between. The CDR3 has 16 residues. DNA of the CDR3: TGTGCCAGCAGACAACAGCCCTCAGGTAGCGGCTCACCCCTCCACTTT. Translated, it gives CASRQQPSGSGSPLHF.

The chain is built from TRBV29-1 and TRBJ1-5; 7 nucleotides align to TRBD1. J lost 6 bases, V lost 5 bases, and 4 bases had no gene match. Germline V gene sequence: CDR1 SQVTM, CDR2 ANQGSEA. This CDR3 spans 12 amino acids. CDR3 nucleotides: TGCAGCGTTTACACAGGGGCTCAGCCCCAGCATTTT. This encodes CSVYTGAQPQHF.